These T cell receptor beta chains were read from a single sample in a study of blood T cell repertoires in COVID-19. The protocol was immunoSEQ multiplex PCR, while the TCRdb copy is restricted to in-frame clones and leaves out a portion. The sample lists 100,000 to 150,000 clones; approximately 87% were seen once. The sequenced sample consisted of peripheral blood. Every receptor here comes from a woman aged 55-70 years with acute or convalescent COVID-19. Both conserved end residues are part of each CDR3. The D gene is left open where the match is weak. Size is omitted from some rows. Given values are once, few, many or a class for expanded clones.

clone_size: -; j_call: TRBJ1-2; d_call: -; v_call: TRBV6-5; cdr3_nt: TGTGCCAGCAGTTACACAGGGCCTGACTATGGCTACACCTTC; cdr3_aa: CASSYTGPDYGYTF
clone_size: -; j_call: TRBJ2-7; d_call: -; v_call: TRBV5-1; cdr3_nt: TGCGCCAGCAGCTTGGGGCACCCCTACGAGCAGTACTTC; cdr3_aa: CASSLGHPYEQYF
clone_size: few; j_call: TRBJ1-3; d_call: -; v_call: TRBV19; cdr3_nt: TGTGCCAGTAGTACATCCGGCTCGGGGGGAAGAAACACCATATATTTT; cdr3_aa: CASSTSGSGGRNTIYF
clone_size: once; j_call: TRBJ2-1; d_call: -; v_call: TRBV12-3/TRBV12-4; cdr3_nt: TGTGCCAGCAGTTTAACGACAGCCAATGAGCAGTTCTTC; cdr3_aa: CASSLTTANEQFF
clone_size: -; j_call: TRBJ2-3; d_call: -; v_call: TRBV30; cdr3_nt: TGTGCCTGGGTTAAAGCGGGCACAGATACGCAGTATTTT; cdr3_aa: CAWVKAGTDTQYF
clone_size: -; j_call: TRBJ1-1; d_call: -; v_call: TRBV6-5; cdr3_nt: TGTGCCAGCAGTTACTCCGGGTACGGTGAAGCTTTCTTT; cdr3_aa: CASSYSGYGEAFF
clone_size: -; j_call: TRBJ2-3; d_call: -; v_call: TRBV5-4; cdr3_nt: TGTGCCAGCAGCCGTCCAGGACTCCGCTCAGATACGCAGTATTTT; cdr3_aa: CASSRPGLRSDTQYF
clone_size: -; j_call: TRBJ1-3; d_call: TRBD1; v_call: TRBV18; cdr3_nt: TGTGCCAGCTCACCTGGGACAGTAGAATATTTCGGCATATTCTTTGGAAACACCATATATTTT; cdr3_aa: CASSPGTVEYFGIFFGNTIYF
clone_size: -; j_call: TRBJ2-3; d_call: -; v_call: TRBV7-2; cdr3_nt: TGTGCCAGCAGCCCCATCCCGGGAGTGCCTGATACGCAGTATTTT; cdr3_aa: CASSPIPGVPDTQYF
clone_size: -; j_call: TRBJ1-1; d_call: -; v_call: TRBV4-2; cdr3_nt: TGTGCCAGCAGCCTAAAGAGGGGAGGAACCACTGAAGCTTTCTTT; cdr3_aa: CASSLKRGGTTEAFF
clone_size: -; j_call: TRBJ1-4; d_call: -; v_call: TRBV5-8; cdr3_nt: TGTGCCAGCAGCTTGTGGGGGGTCGTCCAAACAGCAACTAATGAAAAACTGTTTTTT; cdr3_aa: CASSLWGVVQTATNEKLFF
clone_size: few; j_call: TRBJ1-2; d_call: -; v_call: TRBV7-6; cdr3_nt: TGTGCCAGCAGCCCAGGACAGAACTTCTATGGCTACACCTTC; cdr3_aa: CASSPGQNFYGYTF
clone_size: -; j_call: TRBJ1-1; d_call: TRBD1; v_call: TRBV3-1/TRBV3-2; cdr3_nt: TGTGCCAGCAGCCCCGACCCCAGGGGGACTGAAGCTTTCTTT; cdr3_aa: CASSPDPRGTEAFF
clone_size: few; j_call: TRBJ1-1; d_call: TRBD1; v_call: TRBV4-2; cdr3_nt: TGTGCCAGCAGCCAACAACCTCCGGGACAGGGGCTTTCTGAAGCTTTCTTT; cdr3_aa: CASSQQPPGQGLSEAFF
clone_size: -; j_call: TRBJ1-2; d_call: -; v_call: TRBV15; cdr3_nt: TGTGCCACCAGCAGAGGCGGGGGTAACTATGGCTACACCTTC; cdr3_aa: CATSRGGGNYGYTF
clone_size: -; j_call: TRBJ2-2; d_call: TRBD1; v_call: TRBV5-1; cdr3_nt: TGCGCCAGCAGCTTGCGACAGGGGTACGACACCGGGGAGCTGTTTTTT; cdr3_aa: CASSLRQGYDTGELFF
clone_size: -; j_call: TRBJ2-2; d_call: -; v_call: TRBV15; cdr3_nt: TGTGCCACCAGCTTCCGAGCGGGCGCGAACACCGGGGAGCTGTTTTTT; cdr3_aa: CATSFRAGANTGELFF
clone_size: -; j_call: TRBJ2-5; d_call: -; v_call: TRBV6-5; cdr3_nt: TGTGCCAGCAGGCCTCAGGGTGTGGGCCAAGAGACCCAGTACTTC; cdr3_aa: CASRPQGVGQETQYF
clone_size: -; j_call: TRBJ2-1; d_call: -; v_call: TRBV20-1; cdr3_nt: TGCAGTGCTAGGAGGGATGAGCAGTTCTTC; cdr3_aa: CSARRDEQFF
clone_size: -; j_call: TRBJ1-2; d_call: -; v_call: TRBV12-5; cdr3_nt: TGTGCTAGTGGAGCCTTATCCACGTATGGCTACACCTTC; cdr3_aa: CASGALSTYGYTF
clone_size: -; j_call: TRBJ2-1; d_call: TRBD2; v_call: TRBV18; cdr3_nt: TGTGCCAGCTCCGGCGGGAGGGCCGTCAATGAGCAGTTCTTC; cdr3_aa: CASSGGRAVNEQFF
clone_size: once; j_call: TRBJ1-1; d_call: -; v_call: TRBV7-3; cdr3_nt: TGTGCCAGCAGCTCTACCGGGACATTGACTGAAGCTTTCTTT; cdr3_aa: CASSSTGTLTEAFF
clone_size: -; j_call: TRBJ2-3; d_call: TRBD2; v_call: TRBV7-3; cdr3_nt: TGTGCCAGCAGCTCTCGGGGACTACGGTTACTGTATTTT; cdr3_aa: CASSSRGLRLLYF
clone_size: -; j_call: TRBJ1-1; d_call: TRBD1; v_call: TRBV19; cdr3_nt: TGTGCCAGTAGTATAGGAGGGACAGTGAACACTGAAGCTTTCTTT; cdr3_aa: CASSIGGTVNTEAFF
clone_size: -; j_call: TRBJ2-1; d_call: TRBD2; v_call: TRBV15; cdr3_nt: TGTGCCACCAGCAGAGATCGACTAGCGGGGGCCCCCTGGTTCTTC; cdr3_aa: CATSRDRLAGAPWFF
clone_size: -; j_call: TRBJ1-2; d_call: TRBD1; v_call: TRBV5-1; cdr3_nt: TGCGCCAGCAGCTACCCGGGACAGAGGTCTAACTATGGCTACACCTTC; cdr3_aa: CASSYPGQRSNYGYTF
clone_size: -; j_call: TRBJ1-5; d_call: -; v_call: TRBV3-1/TRBV3-2; cdr3_nt: TGTGCCAGCAGCCAAGGTCTGGGTACGAGGCAGCCCCAGCATTTT; cdr3_aa: CASSQGLGTRQPQHF
clone_size: -; j_call: TRBJ1-1; d_call: TRBD1; v_call: TRBV19; cdr3_nt: TGTGCCAGTAGTATAACCCCCGGGACAGCCTACACTGAAGCTTTCTTT; cdr3_aa: CASSITPGTAYTEAFF
clone_size: few; j_call: TRBJ1-6; d_call: -; v_call: TRBV4-1; cdr3_nt: TGCGCCAGCAGCGCAGGGTCCTATAATTCACCCCTCCACTTT; cdr3_aa: CASSAGSYNSPLHF
clone_size: -; j_call: TRBJ1-3; d_call: -; v_call: TRBV27; cdr3_nt: TGTGCCAGCAGTTTACTCCCCCCAGTCAACCTAGATTTT; cdr3_aa: CASSLLPPVNLDF
clone_size: -; j_call: TRBJ2-2; d_call: -; v_call: TRBV9; cdr3_nt: TGTGCCAGCAGCGGGGGTCACAGGTCCGGGGAGCTGTTTTTT; cdr3_aa: CASSGGHRSGELFF
clone_size: -; j_call: TRBJ1-2; d_call: -; v_call: TRBV28; cdr3_nt: TGTGCCAGCTGCCGGGCGGGGGCCCGGGACTATGGCTACACCTTC; cdr3_aa: CASCRAGARDYGYTF
clone_size: -; j_call: TRBJ1-5; d_call: -; v_call: TRBV27; cdr3_nt: TGTGCCAGCAGTCCCTCGGGGAGCAATCAGCCCCAGCATTTT; cdr3_aa: CASSPSGSNQPQHF
clone_size: -; j_call: TRBJ1-1; d_call: -; v_call: TRBV14; cdr3_nt: TGTGCCAGCAGGCGGACAGCTGTCGCCACTGAAGCTTTCTTT; cdr3_aa: CASRRTAVATEAFF
clone_size: -; j_call: TRBJ1-3; d_call: TRBD1; v_call: TRBV7-9; cdr3_nt: TGTGCCAGCAGCTTTACCGGGACAGGGGGTATAGGCTCTGGAAACACCATATATTTT; cdr3_aa: CASSFTGTGGIGSGNTIYF
clone_size: -; j_call: TRBJ2-7; d_call: TRBD1; v_call: TRBV27; cdr3_nt: TGTGCCAGCAGTCCCCGACAGGGTTACTACGAGCAGTACTTC; cdr3_aa: CASSPRQGYYEQYF
clone_size: -; j_call: TRBJ2-3; d_call: -; v_call: TRBV5-1; cdr3_nt: TGCGCCAGCAGCTTTGGCACCTCTCCCTCAGATACGCAGTATTTT; cdr3_aa: CASSFGTSPSDTQYF
clone_size: few; j_call: TRBJ1-3; d_call: -; v_call: TRBV5-4; cdr3_nt: TGTGCCAGCAGCTTGGCCACAGGAGCATCTGGAAACACCATATATTTT; cdr3_aa: CASSLATGASGNTIYF
clone_size: -; j_call: TRBJ1-2; d_call: TRBD1; v_call: TRBV24-1; cdr3_nt: TGTGCCACCAGTGAGAACACAGGGGTTTATGGCTACACCTTC; cdr3_aa: CATSENTGVYGYTF
clone_size: -; j_call: TRBJ2-3; d_call: -; v_call: TRBV3-1/TRBV3-2; cdr3_nt: TGTGCCAGCAGCCAAAGAGGGTGGGGCACAGATACGCAGTATTTT; cdr3_aa: CASSQRGWGTDTQYF
clone_size: -; j_call: TRBJ2-1; d_call: TRBD2; v_call: TRBV3-1/TRBV3-2; cdr3_nt: TGTGCCAGCAGCCCTGTAGCGGGGAATGAGCAGTTCTTC; cdr3_aa: CASSPVAGNEQFF
clone_size: -; j_call: TRBJ1-2; d_call: -; v_call: TRBV3-1/TRBV3-2; cdr3_nt: TGTGCCAGCAGCCAAGATATCGGGGGGCGAGGCTATGGCTACACCTTC; cdr3_aa: CASSQDIGGRGYGYTF
clone_size: once; j_call: TRBJ2-3; d_call: -; v_call: TRBV4-1; cdr3_nt: TGCGCCAGCAGCCATGGTTCAGGCGGAGCAGTGCGGGGCACAGATACGCAGTATTTT; cdr3_aa: CASSHGSGGAVRGTDTQYF
clone_size: -; j_call: TRBJ1-1; d_call: -; v_call: TRBV27; cdr3_nt: TGTGCCAGCAGTAAAAGGACTGGTTTTATCCCTGAAGCTTTCTTT; cdr3_aa: CASSKRTGFIPEAFF
clone_size: -; j_call: TRBJ1-2; d_call: TRBD1; v_call: TRBV20-1; cdr3_nt: TGCAGTGCAAAGGGACAGGGAGGCTACACCTTC; cdr3_aa: CSAKGQGGYTF
clone_size: -; j_call: TRBJ2-1; d_call: TRBD1; v_call: TRBV7-9; cdr3_nt: TGTGCCAGCAGCAGGACAGGGGCCAATGAGCAGTTCTTC; cdr3_aa: CASSRTGANEQFF
clone_size: -; j_call: TRBJ1-2; d_call: -; v_call: TRBV2; cdr3_nt: TGTGCCAGCAGTGAAGCGCGGGGCTATGGCTACACCTTC; cdr3_aa: CASSEARGYGYTF
clone_size: few; j_call: TRBJ2-1; d_call: -; v_call: TRBV10-3; cdr3_nt: TGTGCCATCAGTTATTCAGACTTATACAATGAGCAGTTCTTC; cdr3_aa: CAISYSDLYNEQFF